The T cell receptor beta chain under discussion was sequenced for a study of T-cell reconstitution after alpha-beta-depleted transplantation in children. During its preparation, the TCRbeta library received unique molecular identifiers. TCRdb itself ran the PCR reads through MiXCR, one entry per CDR3 protein. The table shows about 610,000 distinct CDR3 sequences, with 8% to 11% occurring only once. Germline CDR1 and CDR2: MNHEY and SMNVEV (reference sequence). The V gene end was trimmed by 5 bases and the J gene end by 4 bases; junction bases not matched to a gene: 5. The CDR3 length is 16 residues. The chain recombines TRBV27 with TRBJ2-2, with TRBD2 matching 12 bases. Sequenced here: PBMCs from the stem cell graft donor, sampled from the stem cell graft. This clonotype originated in a human donor who donated a stem cell graft to a child with acute myeloid leukemia. The CDR3 is CASSPGLAGRTGELFF. The CDR3 DNA is TGTGCCAGCAGTCCCGGACTAGCGGGACGCACCGGGGAGCTGTTTTTT.